Each of the 10 T cell receptor beta chains below was sequenced from the same sample in a study of cytomegalovirus exposure and HLA in healthy donors. PCR employed 60 Vbeta and 13 Jbeta primers. Generated by immunoSEQ multiplex PCR, the TCRdb table keeps only in-frame clones and is missing some. In the table there are under 200,000 clones, 80% to 90% of which are singletons. Sequencing was done on a sample of PBMCs. The receptors here all came from a woman aged 25 to 39 in good health and CMV-seropositive.

The rearrangement joins TRBV6-5 to TRBJ2-1, with D maybe TRBD2 (5 bases). Trimming shortened V by 2 bases and J by 9 bases, and 11 bases separated the two germline ends. This CDR3 region has 13 residues. CDR1 and CDR2 (germline): MNHEY, SVGAGI. The CDR3 DNA reads as TGTGCCAGCAGTTACCTTCGCGGAGGTGAGCAGTTCTTC. This codes for CASSYLRGGEQFF.

The V call is TRBV5-1, the J call TRBJ1-1, with D hard to call. Per germline, CDR1 SGHRS and CDR2 YFSETQ. This CDR3 region has 13 residues. V lost 1 base, J lost 0 bases, and 4 bases lay in between. CDR3 sequence: CASSLSLNTEAFF. The CDR3 DNA follows: TGCGCCAGCAGCTTGTCTTTGAACACTGAAGCTTTCTTT.

The sample holds a few counts of this clone. At one of its ends the junction is not consistent with the germline gene, which may arise from a read error. The chain links TRBV5-4 to TRBJ1-2, with D maybe TRBD1 (6 bases). Germline values: CDR1 SGHNT, CDR2 YYREEE (reference sequence). The CDR3 is made up of 14 amino acids. CDR3 amino acids: CTSHGGHPNYGYTF. The CDR3 DNA follows: TGTACCAGCCATGGGGGACACCCTAACTATGGCTACACCTTC.

This clone was seen once. The CDR3 region has the DNA TGTGCCAGCATCCGACAGGCACCCTCTGGAAACACCATATATTTT. This codes for CASIRQAPSGNTIYF. The chain is built from TRBV6-1 and TRBJ1-3; weak D call: TRBD1 (6 bases). This CDR3 has 15 amino acids. V lost 7 bases to trimming and J lost 0 bases, with 13 bases between them. CDR1 is MNHNS, CDR2 SASEGT, per germline.

This chain uses TRBV5-1 with TRBJ2-3, with a weak D call TRBD2 (7 bases). The CDR3 runs 16 residues. Germline lookup yields CDR1 SGHRS and CDR2 YFSETQ. The ends were cut back, 4 bases at V and 1 base at J, with 16 bases in the middle. CDR3 residues: CASSPRGRGGTDTQYF. The CDR3 nucleotides read TGCGCCAGCAGCCCCCGTGGGAGGGGGGGCACAGATACGCAGTATTTT.

The table lists this clone with a few counts. The V call is TRBV6-5, the J call TRBJ1-3; tentatively, D is TRBD1 (6 bases). CDR1 and CDR2 (germline): MNHEY, SVGAGI. This CDR3 has 16 amino acids. The V end lost 2 bases, the J end lost 0 bases, and 11 bases lay between the germline ends. Written as DNA, the CDR3 is TGTGCCAGCAGTTACGGGGGGGCCCTCTCTGGAAACACCATATATTTT. This gives the protein CASSYGGALSGNTIYF.

The sample holds a few counts of this clone. V is TRBV7-9 and J is TRBJ2-7; a weak D match, TRBD1 (5 bases). The CDR3 runs 18 residues. The V gene lost 2 bases and the J gene lost 3 bases, with 23 bases spanning the gap. The V gene's germline CDR1 is SEHNR and CDR2 FQNEAQ (reference sequence). This CDR3 reads CASSLNFRGRQTIYEQYF. CDR3 DNA sequence: TGTGCCAGCAGCTTAAATTTTAGGGGCAGACAAACCATCTACGAGCAGTACTTC.

The chain is built from TRBV30 and TRBJ2-1; 10 bases line up with TRBD2. The CDR3 length is 13 residues. CDR1 and CDR2 (germline): GTSNPN, SVGIG (reference sequence). V trimming: 0 bases; J trimming: 9 bases; junction bases outside the gene matches: 2. In DNA form, the CDR3 reads TGTGCCTGGAGTGTGCTAGCGGGGGCTGAGCAGTTCTTC. The encoded protein is CAWSVLAGAEQFF.

The chain is built from TRBV21-1 and TRBJ2-7; no check of the table's D call, TRBD1, against the DNA was made. TRBV21-1 is designated a pseudogene. The CDR3 is made up of 12 amino acids. CDR3 loop: CASVDRGGEQYF. CDR3 nucleotide sequence: TGTGCCAGCGTAGACAGGGGGGGGGAGCAGTACTTC.

In this sample, this clone turned up once. The chain couples TRBV5-1 to TRBJ1-2, with D hard to call. The CDR3 is 16 residues long. CDR1 and CDR2 from the germline V gene are SGHRS and YFSETQ. Deletions cut 0 bases from V and 7 bases from J, with 19 bases between. This chain's CDR3 is CASSLGPQEGRSGYTF. The CDR3 DNA reads as TGCGCCAGCAGCTTGGGCCCCCAGGAAGGGAGGTCTGGCTACACCTTC.